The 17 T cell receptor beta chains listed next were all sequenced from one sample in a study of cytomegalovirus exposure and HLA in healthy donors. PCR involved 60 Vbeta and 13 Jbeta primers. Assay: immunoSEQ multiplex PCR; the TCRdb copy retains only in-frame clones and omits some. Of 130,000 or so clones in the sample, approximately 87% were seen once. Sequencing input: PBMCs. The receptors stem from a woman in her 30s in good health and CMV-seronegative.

The CDR3 region has the DNA TGTGCCAGCAGTGAACTAAGGGGGACTGAAGCTTTCTTT. Translated: CASSELRGTEAFF. The gene calls are TRBV28 and TRBJ1-1, with D possibly TRBD1 on 6 matching bases. Germline CDR1 MDHEN, CDR2 SYDVKM. This CDR3 has 13 amino acids. V was shortened by 5 bases and J by 5 bases, with 12 bases between the two germline ends.

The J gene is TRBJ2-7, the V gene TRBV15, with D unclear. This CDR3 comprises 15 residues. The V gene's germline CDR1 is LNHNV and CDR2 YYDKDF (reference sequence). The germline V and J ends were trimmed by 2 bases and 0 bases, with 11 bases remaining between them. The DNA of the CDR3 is TGTGCCACCAGCAGAAGGCTAGACCCCTCCTACGAGCAGTACTTC. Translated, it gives CATSRRLDPSYEQYF.

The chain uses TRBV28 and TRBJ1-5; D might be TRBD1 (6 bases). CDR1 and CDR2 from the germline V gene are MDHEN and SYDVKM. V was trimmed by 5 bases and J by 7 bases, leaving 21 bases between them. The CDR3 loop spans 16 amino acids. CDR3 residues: CASSLGVGGAGQPQHF. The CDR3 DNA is TGTGCCAGCAGTCTGGGGGTGGGGGGGGCAGGACAGCCCCAGCATTTT.

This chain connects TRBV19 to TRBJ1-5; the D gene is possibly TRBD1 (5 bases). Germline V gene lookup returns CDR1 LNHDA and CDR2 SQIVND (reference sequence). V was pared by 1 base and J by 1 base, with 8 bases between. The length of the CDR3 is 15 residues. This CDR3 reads CASSIGRVSNQPQHF. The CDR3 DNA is TGTGCCAGTAGTATAGGCAGGGTGAGCAATCAGCCCCAGCATTTT.

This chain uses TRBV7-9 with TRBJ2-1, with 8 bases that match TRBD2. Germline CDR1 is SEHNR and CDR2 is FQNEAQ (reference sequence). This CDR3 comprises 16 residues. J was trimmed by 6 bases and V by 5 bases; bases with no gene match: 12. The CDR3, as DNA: TGTGCCAGCAGCGTCGGACTAGCCCTGGGTCTCAATGAGCAGTTCTTC. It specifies CASSVGLALGLNEQFF. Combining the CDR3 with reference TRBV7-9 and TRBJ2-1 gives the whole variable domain DTGVSQNPRHKITKRGQNVTFRCDPISEHNRLYWYRQTLGQGPEFLTYFQNEAQLEKSRLLSDRFSAERPKGSFSTLEIQRTEQGDSAMYLCASSVGLALGLNEQFFGPGTRLTVL.

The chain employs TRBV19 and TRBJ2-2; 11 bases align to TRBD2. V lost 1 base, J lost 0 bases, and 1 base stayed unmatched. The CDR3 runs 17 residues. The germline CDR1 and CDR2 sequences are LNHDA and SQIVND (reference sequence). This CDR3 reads CASSIATSGTNTGELFF. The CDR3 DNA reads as TGTGCCAGTAGTATAGCGACTAGCGGGACGAACACCGGGGAGCTGTTTTTT.

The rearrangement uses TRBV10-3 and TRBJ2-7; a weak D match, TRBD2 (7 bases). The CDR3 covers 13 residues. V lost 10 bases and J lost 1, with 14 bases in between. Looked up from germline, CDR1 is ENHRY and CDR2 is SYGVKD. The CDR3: CATRGGESYEQYF. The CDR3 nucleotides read TGTGCCACTAGGGGGGGGGAGTCCTACGAGCAGTACTTC.

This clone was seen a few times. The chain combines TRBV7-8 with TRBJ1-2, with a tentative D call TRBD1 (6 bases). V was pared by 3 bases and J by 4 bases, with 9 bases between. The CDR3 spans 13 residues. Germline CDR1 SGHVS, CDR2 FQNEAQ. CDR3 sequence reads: CASSFGGAYGYTF. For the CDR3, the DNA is TGTGCCAGCAGCTTTGGGGGGGCCTATGGCTACACCTTC.

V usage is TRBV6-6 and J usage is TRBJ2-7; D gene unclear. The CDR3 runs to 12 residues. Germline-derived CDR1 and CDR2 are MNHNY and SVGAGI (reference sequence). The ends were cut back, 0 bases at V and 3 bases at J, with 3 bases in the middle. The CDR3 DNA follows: TGTGCCAGCAGTTACTCCCTCTACGAGCAGTACTTC. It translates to CASSYSLYEQYF.

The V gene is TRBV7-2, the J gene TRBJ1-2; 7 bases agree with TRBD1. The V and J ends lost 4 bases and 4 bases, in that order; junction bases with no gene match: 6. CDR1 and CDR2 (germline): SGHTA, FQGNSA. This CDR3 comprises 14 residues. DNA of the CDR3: TGTGCCAGCAGCTCGCAGACAGGGAGCTATGGCTACACCTTC. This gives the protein CASSSQTGSYGYTF. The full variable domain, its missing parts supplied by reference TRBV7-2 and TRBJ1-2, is GAGVSQSPSNKVTEKGKDVELRCDPISGHTALYWYRQSLGQGLEFLIYFQGNSAPDKSGLPSDRFSAERTGGSVSTLTIQRTQQEDSAVYLCASSSQTGSYGYTFGSGTRLTVV.

CDR3 DNA: TGCGCCAGCAGCCAAGGGCCAGGCCTGAACACTGAAGCTTTCTTT. Encoded protein: CASSQGPGLNTEAFF. The genes are TRBV4-1 and TRBJ1-1; no reliable D call. The CDR3 sequence is 15 residues long. Germline V lookup: CDR1 MGHRA, CDR2 YSYEKL. Trimming pared 1 base from V and 0 bases from J, leaving 9 bases between.

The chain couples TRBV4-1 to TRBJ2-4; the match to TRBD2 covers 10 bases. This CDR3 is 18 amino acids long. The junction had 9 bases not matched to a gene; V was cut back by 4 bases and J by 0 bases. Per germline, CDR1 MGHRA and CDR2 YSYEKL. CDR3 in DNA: TGCGCCAGCAGCCGGGGGATAGCGGGGGGTAAAGCCAAAAACATTCAGTACTTC. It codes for CASSRGIAGGKAKNIQYF.

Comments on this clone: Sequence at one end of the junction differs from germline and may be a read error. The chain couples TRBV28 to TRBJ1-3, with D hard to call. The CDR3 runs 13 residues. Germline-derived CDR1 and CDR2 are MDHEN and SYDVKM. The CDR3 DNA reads TGTGCCAACTCTCCTAGCGGTGGAAGCACCATATATTTT. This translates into CANSPSGGSTIYF.

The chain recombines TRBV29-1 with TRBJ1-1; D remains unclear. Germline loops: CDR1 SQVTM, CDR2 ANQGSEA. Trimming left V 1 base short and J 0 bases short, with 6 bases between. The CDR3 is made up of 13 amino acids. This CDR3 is CSVEVQLNTEAFF. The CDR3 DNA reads TGCAGCGTTGAAGTGCAGTTGAACACTGAAGCTTTCTTT. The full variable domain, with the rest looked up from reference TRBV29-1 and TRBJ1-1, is SAVISQKPSRDICQRGTSLTIQCQVDSQVTMMFWYRQQPGQSLTLIATANQGSEATYESGFVIDKFPISRPNLTFSTLTVSNMSPEDSSIYLCSVEVQLNTEAFFGQGTRLTVV.

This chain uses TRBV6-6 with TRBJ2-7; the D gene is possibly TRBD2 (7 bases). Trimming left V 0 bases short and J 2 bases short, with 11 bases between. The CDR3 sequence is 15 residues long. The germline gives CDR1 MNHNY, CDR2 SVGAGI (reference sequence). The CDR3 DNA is TGTGCCAGCAGTTACTCTGGGGGGGCGGCCTACGAGCAGTACTTC. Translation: CASSYSGGAAYEQYF.

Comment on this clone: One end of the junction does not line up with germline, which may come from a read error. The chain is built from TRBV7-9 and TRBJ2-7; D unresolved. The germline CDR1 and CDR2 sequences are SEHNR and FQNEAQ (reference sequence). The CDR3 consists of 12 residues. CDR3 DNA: TGTTCCAGCAGCCCACTCCTACACGAGCAGTACTTC. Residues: CSSSPLLHEQYF.

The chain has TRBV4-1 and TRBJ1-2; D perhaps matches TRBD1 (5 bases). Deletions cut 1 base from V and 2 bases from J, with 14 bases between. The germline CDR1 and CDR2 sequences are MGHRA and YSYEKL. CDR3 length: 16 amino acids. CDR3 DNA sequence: TGCGCCAGCAGCCAAGTGGGAAGGGGCGGCAACTATGGCTACACCTTC. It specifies CASSQVGRGGNYGYTF.